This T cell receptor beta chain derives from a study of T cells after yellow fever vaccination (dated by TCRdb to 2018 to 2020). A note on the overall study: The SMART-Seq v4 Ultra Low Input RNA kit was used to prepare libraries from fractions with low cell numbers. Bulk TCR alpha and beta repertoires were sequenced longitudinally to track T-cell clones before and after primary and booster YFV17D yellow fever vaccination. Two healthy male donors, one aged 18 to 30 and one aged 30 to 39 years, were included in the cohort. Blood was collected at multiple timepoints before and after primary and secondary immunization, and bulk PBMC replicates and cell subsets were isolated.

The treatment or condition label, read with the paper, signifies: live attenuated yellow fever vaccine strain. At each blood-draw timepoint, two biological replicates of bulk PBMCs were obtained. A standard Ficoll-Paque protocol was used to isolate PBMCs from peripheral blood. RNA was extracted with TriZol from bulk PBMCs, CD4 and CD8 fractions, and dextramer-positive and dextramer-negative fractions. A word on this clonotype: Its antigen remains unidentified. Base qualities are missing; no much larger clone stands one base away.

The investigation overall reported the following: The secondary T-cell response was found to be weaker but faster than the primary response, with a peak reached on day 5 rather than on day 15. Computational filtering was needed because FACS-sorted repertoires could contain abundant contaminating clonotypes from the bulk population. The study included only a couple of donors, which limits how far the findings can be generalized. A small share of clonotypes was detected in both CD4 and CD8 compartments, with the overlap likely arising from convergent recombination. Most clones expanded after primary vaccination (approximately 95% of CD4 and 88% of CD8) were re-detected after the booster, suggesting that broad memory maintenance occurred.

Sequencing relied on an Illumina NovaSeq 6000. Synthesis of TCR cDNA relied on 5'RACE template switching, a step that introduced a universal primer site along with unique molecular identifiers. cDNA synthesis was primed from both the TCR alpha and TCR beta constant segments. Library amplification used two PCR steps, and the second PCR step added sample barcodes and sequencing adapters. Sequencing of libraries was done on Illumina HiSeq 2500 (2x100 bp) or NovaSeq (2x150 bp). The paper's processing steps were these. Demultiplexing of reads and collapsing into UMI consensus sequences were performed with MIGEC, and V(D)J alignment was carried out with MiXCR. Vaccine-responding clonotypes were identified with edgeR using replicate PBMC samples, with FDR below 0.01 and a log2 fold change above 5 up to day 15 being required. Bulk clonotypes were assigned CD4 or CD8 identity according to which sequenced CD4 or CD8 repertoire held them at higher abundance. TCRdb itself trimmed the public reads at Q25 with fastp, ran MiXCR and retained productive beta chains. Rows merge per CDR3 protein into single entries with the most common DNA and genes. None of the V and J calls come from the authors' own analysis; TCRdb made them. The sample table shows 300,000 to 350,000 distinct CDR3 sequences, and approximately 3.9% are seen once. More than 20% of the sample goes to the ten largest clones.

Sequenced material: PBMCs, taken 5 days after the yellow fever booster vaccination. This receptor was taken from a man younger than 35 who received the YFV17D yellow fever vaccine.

The encoded CDR3 is CASSLGTGLGTQYF. In nucleotides, the sequence is TGTGCCAGCAGCTTAGGAACAGGTTTGGGTACGCAGTATTTT. The chain links TRBV7-2 with TRBJ2-3, and perhaps TRBD1 as D gene, on 5 matching bases. Reading from cysteine to phenylalanine, the CDR3 counts 14 amino acids. Of all the DNA, just the CDR3 is kept, 42 bases in frame from base 1. Based on the germline V gene, the CDR1 and CDR2 sequences are SGHTA and FQGNSA. Trimming at the junction amounts to 1 base on V and 8 bases on J, and the germline ends lie 13 bases apart.